Below, 9 T cell receptor beta chains from the same sample are listed, as sequenced in a study of blood T cell repertoires in COVID-19. TCRdb's copy holds only in-frame clones and misses some; the assay was immunoSEQ multiplex PCR. The repertoire holds tens of thousands of clones, with 65% to 90% as singletons. The sample comprised peripheral blood. These TCRs come from a human donor in a cohort sampled during active COVID-19.

The rearrangement links TRBV3-1 (or the pseudogene TRBV3-2) to TRBJ2-1, with TRBD2 identical over 14 bases. CDR3 length: 16 residues. Germline V gives CDR1 LGHDT, CDR2 YNNKEL (reference sequence). V dropped 3 bases and J dropped 7; count of bases not matched to a gene: 5. The CDR3 protein is CASSHQGLAGANEQFF. CDR3 bases: TGTGCCAGCAGCCACCAGGGACTAGCGGGAGCAAATGAGCAGTTCTTC.

The chain recombines TRBV29-1 with TRBJ2-7, with 10 bases aligning to TRBD2. The V gene's germline CDR1 is SQVTM and CDR2 ANQGSEA. The CDR3 length is 14 residues. The V segment lost 2 bases and the J segment 6 bases; nucleotides outside the gene matches: 7. This CDR3 is CSVESGRAVGEQYF. The CDR3 region has the DNA TGCAGCGTTGAAAGCGGGAGGGCAGTAGGCGAGCAGTACTTC.

This clone is a singleton in its sample. The rearrangement uses TRBV19 and TRBJ2-1; TRBD2 matches at 15 bases. From germline, CDR1 is LNHDA and CDR2 SQIVND (reference sequence). Trimming took 5 bases from V and 9 from J; bases not matched to a gene: 20. CDR3 length: 20 residues. The chain's CDR3 is CASSLLYGTSGRPLLGEQFF. In nucleotides, the CDR3 is TGTGCCAGTAGTCTACTTTACGGGACTAGCGGGAGGCCCCTTCTGGGTGAGCAGTTCTTC.

The chain carries TRBV9 and TRBJ1-6, with TRBD1 as a possible D gene (5 bases). Looked up from germline, CDR1 is SGDLS and CDR2 is YYNGEE. With 4 bases removed from V and 7 bases from J, the gap between germline ends came to 18 bases. CDR3 length: 16 amino acids. CDR3 sequence (DNA): TGTGCCAGCAGCCTCCACCGGGGGGGGACCAATTCACCCCTCCACTTT. Its protein is CASSLHRGGTNSPLHF.

The V and J genes are TRBV18 and TRBJ2-1; 10 bases are shared with TRBD1. The CDR3 is 15 amino acids. Germline CDR1 reads KGHSH; CDR2 reads LQKENI. J lost 5 bases, V lost 3 bases, and 4 bases had no gene match. Here the CDR3 reads CASSPRDRGDNEQFF. In DNA form, the CDR3 reads TGTGCCAGCTCACCTCGGGACAGGGGTGACAATGAGCAGTTCTTC. The full variable domain, with the rest looked up from reference TRBV18 and TRBJ2-1, is NAGVMQNPRHLVRRRGQEARLRCSPMKGHSHVYWYRQLPEEGLKFMVYLQKENIIDESGMPKERFSAEFPKEGPSILRIQQVVRGDSAAYFCASSPRDRGDNEQFFGPGTRLTVL.

The V and J genes are TRBV9 and TRBJ2-2, with 7 bases fitting TRBD1. With V trimmed by 4 bases and J by 6 bases, 3 bases remained unmatched. There are 13 residues in the CDR3. Per the germline V gene, CDR1 is SGDLS and CDR2 is YYNGEE. The CDR3 reads CASSLTGAGELFF. The CDR3 nucleotides read TGTGCCAGCAGCCTCACAGGGGCCGGGGAGCTGTTTTTT.

This chain connects TRBV7-2 to TRBJ1-3, with 9 bases fitting TRBD1. The V gene's germline CDR1 is SGHTA and CDR2 FQGNSA. This CDR3 spans 16 amino acids. J lost 4 bases, V lost 5 bases, and 9 bases had no gene match. The CDR3 DNA reads TGTGCCAGCAGCCCCTCAGGGACAGGGAACGGAAACACCATATATTTT. It is translated as CASSPSGTGNGNTIYF. Full variable domain (missing parts from reference TRBV7-2 and TRBJ1-3): GAGVSQSPSNKVTEKGKDVELRCDPISGHTALYWYRQSLGQGLEFLIYFQGNSAPDKSGLPSDRFSAERTGGSVSTLTIQRTQQEDSAVYLCASSPSGTGNGNTIYFGEGSWLTVV.

DNA of the CDR3: TGTGCCAGCTCACCTAGTGTGAACACTGAAGCTTTCTTT. Its protein is CASSPSVNTEAFF. V gene TRBV18 combines with J gene TRBJ1-1, with D unclear. Germline V gene data show CDR1 as KGHSH and CDR2 as LQKENI. This CDR3 spans 13 amino acids. V was clipped by 3 bases and J by 0 bases, with 5 bases between them.

The CDR3 DNA reads TGTGCCAGCAGCTCCCTGTGGGGGGATCAGCCCCAGCATTTT. Its translation is CASSSLWGDQPQHF. This chain links TRBV28 with TRBJ1-5; D might be TRBD1 (5 bases). Germline V gene lookup returns CDR1 MDHEN and CDR2 SYDVKM. The CDR3 totals 14 residues. V was cut by 6 bases and J by 5 bases, with 14 bases left in between.